This T cell receptor (beta chain) was sequenced during a study of T cells after posttransplantation cyclophosphamide. A marrow graft followed busulfan-fludarabine conditioning, with cyclophosphamide on days +3 and +4. Some clones are missing from TCRdb's copy, which holds only in-frame ones; the method was immunoSEQ multiplex PCR. The sample records 5,000 to 7,500 clones, over 70% being singletons. Study conclusions and caveats: TRB overlap between skin or GI tissue T cells and blood was limited. Recipient CMV seropositivity and CMV reactivation strongly tracked TRB clonality. Donor CD8+ memory clones often dominated recipient blood repertoires at later times.

In regard to this clone: Antigen: not known.

CDR3 length equals 17 residues. Germline V gives CDR1 LGHNA, CDR2 YSLEER. Trimming left V 0 bases short and J 3 bases short, with 18 bases between. J is TRBJ2-7 and V is TRBV4-3, with D perhaps matching TRBD1 (6 bases). The sequence was obtained from a young adult male patient who received an allogeneic stem cell transplant from a related donor, was CMV-positive, and had acute GVHD only. A share of the T cells may be of graft donor origin. The material was PBMCs, obtained almost 1,500 days after allogeneic stem cell transplant with posttransplant cyclophosphamide. CDR3 protein: CASSQEGYGARGYEQYF. CDR3 nucleotides: TGCGCCAGCAGCCAAGAAGGGTATGGGGCCAGGGGCTACGAGCAGTACTTC.